The 31 T cell receptor beta chains listed next were all sequenced from one sample in a study of cytomegalovirus exposure and HLA in healthy donors. Primers included in the PCR were 60 Vbeta and 13 Jbeta primers. Produced via immunoSEQ multiplex PCR; TCRdb's table is partial and in-frame only. The sample has approximately 190,000 clones, about 84% seen once; the top ten hold roughly 14%. The sequencing input was PBMCs. The receptors shown here come from a woman aged 25-40 years in good health and CMV-seropositive.

V is TRBV30 and J is TRBJ2-5; 11 bases fit TRBD2. The CDR3 has 16 amino acids. Germline V gene sequence: CDR1 GTSNPN, CDR2 SVGIG (reference sequence). J gave up 5 bases and V 0 bases, and 8 bases lay outside the gene matches. CDR3 sequence: CAWSVPTSGRTETQYF. CDR3 coding DNA: TGTGCCTGGAGTGTTCCCACTAGCGGGAGAACGGAGACCCAGTACTTC. Full variable domain (missing parts from reference TRBV30 and TRBJ2-5): SQTIHQWPATLVQPVGSPLSLECTVEGTSNPNLYWYRQAAGRGLQLLFYSVGIGQISSEVPQNLSASRPQDRQFILSSKKLLLSDSGFYLCAWSVPTSGRTETQYFGPGTRLLVL.

J is TRBJ1-1 and V is TRBV5-1, with TRBD1 matching 7 bases. J was trimmed by 7 bases and V by 4 bases; bases with no gene match: 7. The CDR3 extends over 13 amino acids. CDR1 SGHRS and CDR2 YFSETQ come from the germline V gene. The CDR3 loop reads CASSNPSGGEAFF. CDR3 DNA: TGCGCCAGCAGCAATCCGTCAGGGGGTGAAGCTTTCTTT.

V is TRBV5-1 and J is TRBJ1-1, with 12 bases identical to TRBD1. The CDR3 loop spans 14 amino acids. V was clipped by 4 bases and J by 5 bases; unmatched bases: 3. CDR1 and CDR2 (germline): SGHRS, YFSETQ. CDR3 sequence (DNA): TGCGCCAGCAGCCTGGGACAGGGGGCAACTGAAGCTTTCTTT. This codes for CASSLGQGATEAFF.

This chain joins TRBV5-6 and TRBJ2-5, with 7 bases lining up with TRBD1. The CDR3 has 14 amino acids. V gave up 7 bases and J gave up 4 bases; unmatched junction bases: 10. CDR1 and CDR2 (germline): SGHDT, YYEEEE. In DNA form, the CDR3 reads TGTGCCAGCTTCAGGACAGGAGTCCCAGAGACCCAGTACTTC. This sequence encodes CASFRTGVPETQYF.

This clone has a handful of counts. This chain connects TRBV11-1 to TRBJ1-2; TRBD1 agrees at 7 bases. The CDR3 totals 13 residues. Looked up from germline, CDR1 is SGHAT and CDR2 is FQDESV (reference sequence). With 4 bases clipped from V and 7 bases from J, the junction kept 6 bases outside the gene matches. CDR3 sequence: CASSYATGFGYTF. In DNA, the CDR3 is TGTGCCAGCAGCTACGCGACAGGGTTTGGCTACACCTTC.

This clone was detected only a few times. This chain links TRBV28 with TRBJ2-7; the match to TRBD1 covers 8 bases. The CDR3 is 14 residues long. Trimming cost V 3 bases and J 6 bases; bases outside gene matches: 7. Germline CDR1 and CDR2: MDHEN and SYDVKM. CDR3 bases: TGTGCCAGCAGTTTCTCCCAGGGGGCTATCGAGCAGTACTTC. Protein product: CASSFSQGAIEQYF.

The chain couples TRBV30 to TRBJ1-4; 8 nucleotides line up with TRBD1. This CDR3 is built from 15 residues. V was pared by 3 bases and J by 10 bases, with 13 bases of the junction left unmatched. The germline CDR1 and CDR2 sequences are GTSNPN and SVGIG (reference sequence). The CDR3 protein is CAWRAGTGKGGKLFF. The CDR3 DNA reads TGTGCCTGGAGAGCTGGGACAGGCAAGGGCGGAAAACTGTTTTTT.

In this sample, this clone turned up a few times. The genes are TRBV27 and TRBJ2-7; D may be TRBD2 (5 bases). Trimming removed 2 bases at V and 3 bases at J, with 8 bases between. The CDR3 loop spans 13 amino acids. CDR1 is MNHEY, CDR2 SMNVEV, per germline (reference sequence). CDR3 amino acids: CASSLGEHYEQYF. In nucleotides, the CDR3 is TGTGCCAGCAGTTTAGGGGAGCACTACGAGCAGTACTTC.

V and J are TRBV2 and TRBJ1-2; D is unclear. This CDR3 region has 14 residues. The V gene lost 5 bases and the J gene lost 7 bases, with 17 bases spanning the gap. The V gene's germline CDR1 is SNHLY and CDR2 FYNNEI. CDR3 amino acids: CASSPPGLRIGYTF. DNA for the CDR3: TGTGCCAGCAGTCCTCCGGGGTTAAGGATTGGCTACACCTTC.

The chain employs TRBV18 and TRBJ1-4, with 7 bases that match TRBD1. V was pared by 3 bases and J by 7 bases, with 2 bases of the junction left unmatched. Germline CDR1 KGHSH, CDR2 LQKENI. The length of the CDR3 is 13 residues. The CDR3 bases are TGTGCCAGCTCACCGGACAGGTCTGAAAAACTGTTTTTT. This translates into CASSPDRSEKLFF.

CDR3 bases: TGTGCCAGTGGACAAGGGGTGGCAGATACGCAGTATTTT. This gives the protein CASGQGVADTQYF. This chain joins TRBV19 and TRBJ2-3; tentatively, D is TRBD1 (5 bases). The V end lost 8 bases, the J end lost 4 bases, and 13 bases lay between the germline ends. The CDR3 runs to 13 residues. Germline V gives CDR1 LNHDA, CDR2 SQIVND (reference sequence). Full variable domain (rest looked up from reference TRBV19 and TRBJ2-3): DGGITQSPKYLFRKEGQNVTLSCEQNLNHDAMYWYRQDPGQGLRLIYYSQIVNDFQKGDIAEGYSVSREKKESFPLTVTSAQKNPTAFYLCASGQGVADTQYFGPGTRLTVL.

J is TRBJ1-1 and V is TRBV11-3; maybe TRBD1 (5 bases). With 5 bases removed from V and 1 base from J, the gap between germline ends came to 11 bases. CDR3 length: 14 amino acids. CDR1 and CDR2 (germline): SGHNT, YENEEA. CDR3 bases: TGTGCCAGCAGCCCAGACGGGGGGAACACTGAAGCTTTCTTT. This translates into CASSPDGGNTEAFF.

The chain is built from TRBV5-1 and TRBJ1-1, with D unclear. CDR1 is SGHRS and CDR2 is YFSETQ in the germline V gene. This CDR3 is built from 14 residues. The germline V and J ends were trimmed by 1 base and 1 base, with 8 bases remaining between them. The CDR3: CASSLLVRNTEAFF. As DNA, the CDR3 is TGCGCCAGCAGCTTGTTGGTTAGGAACACTGAAGCTTTCTTT.

The V call is TRBV27, the J call TRBJ2-7; D is possibly TRBD1 (5 bases). This CDR3 region has 14 residues. Germline values: CDR1 MNHEY, CDR2 SMNVEV (reference sequence). The ends were cut back, 7 bases at V and 5 bases at J, with 18 bases in the middle. Here the CDR3 reads CASNRVAGPDEQYF. DNA of the CDR3: TGTGCCAGCAACCGAGTGGCAGGGCCAGACGAGCAGTACTTC.

The genes are TRBV18 and TRBJ1-4, with D hard to call. The germline CDR1 and CDR2 sequences are KGHSH and LQKENI. Trimming pared 3 bases from V and 8 bases from J, leaving 10 bases between. The CDR3 extends over 13 amino acids. CDR3 in amino acids: CASSPLPGEKLFF. The CDR3 DNA reads as TGTGCCAGCTCACCGCTCCCGGGGGAAAAACTGTTTTTT.

This chain links TRBV2 with TRBJ2-2; 9 nucleotides agree with TRBD2. J lost 4 bases, V lost 7 bases, and 10 bases had no gene match. The length of the CDR3 is 16 residues. Germline CDR1 SNHLY, CDR2 FYNNEI. The CDR3 DNA reads TGTGCCAGCAAAAGGGGAGCGGGGGGAACCACCGGGGAGCTGTTTTTT. Amino acid sequence: CASKRGAGGTTGELFF.

This chain joins TRBV5-5 and TRBJ1-4; D gene ambiguous. Germline V lookup: CDR1 SGHKS, CDR2 YYEKEE (reference sequence). This CDR3 has 14 residues. V lost 0 bases to trimming and J lost 4 bases, with 7 bases between them. CDR3 in amino acids: CASSLGAVNEKLFF. The CDR3 DNA reads as TGTGCCAGCAGCTTGGGTGCGGTTAATGAAAAACTGTTTTTT.

The J gene is TRBJ1-5, the V gene TRBV6-5, with D possibly matching TRBD1 (6 bases). The CDR3 contains 15 residues. V lost 6 bases and J 1 base, leaving 13 bases between the germline ends. Germline V gene sequence: CDR1 MNHEY, CDR2 SVGAGI. The CDR3, as DNA: TGTGCCAGCAGCAAGACAGGATCGAGCAATCAGCCCCAGCATTTT. Protein product: CASSKTGSSNQPQHF.

This rearrangement joins TRBV6-5 to TRBJ1-1, with TRBD1 matching over 10 bases. J was trimmed by 7 bases and V by 4 bases; bases with no gene match: 3. The germline V gene has CDR1 MNHEY and CDR2 SVGAGI. This CDR3 contains 13 residues. This chain's CDR3 is CASSSGTGVEAFF. Here the CDR3 DNA reads TGTGCCAGCAGTTCCGGGACAGGGGTTGAAGCTTTCTTT.

The J gene is TRBJ2-2, the V gene TRBV30; D might be TRBD2 (6 bases). In germline, CDR1 is GTSNPN, CDR2 SVGIG (reference sequence). Trimming removed 5 bases from V and 3 bases from J, with 16 bases in between. This CDR3 is 15 amino acids long. CDR3 DNA sequence: TGTGCCTGGGAGGGTGGGAGGACGGACACCGGGGAGCTGTTTTTT. The encoded protein is CAWEGGRTDTGELFF. Full variable domain (remainder filled in from reference TRBV30 and TRBJ2-2): SQTIHQWPATLVQPVGSPLSLECTVEGTSNPNLYWYRQAAGRGLQLLFYSVGIGQISSEVPQNLSASRPQDRQFILSSKKLLLSDSGFYLCAWEGGRTDTGELFFGEGSRLTVL.

The chain joins TRBV28 to TRBJ2-3; a possible D gene is TRBD2 (5 bases). Germline V lookup: CDR1 MDHEN, CDR2 SYDVKM. V dropped 3 bases and J dropped 4 bases, with 17 bases sitting between them. The CDR3 loop spans 16 amino acids. The CDR3 coding sequence is TGTGCCAGCAGTTTTGTTGTTTTAGCGTGGTCAGATACGCAGTATTTT. Residues: CASSFVVLAWSDTQYF.

The chain has TRBV5-4 and TRBJ1-6, with TRBD1 matching 8 bases. CDR1 is SGHNT, CDR2 YYREEE, per germline (reference sequence). V shed 5 bases, J shed 7 bases, and the junction held 5 bases outside the gene matches. The CDR3 covers 14 residues. The DNA of the CDR3 is TGTGCCAGCAGTCCACAGGGGGGGAATTCACCCCTCCACTTT. This encodes CASSPQGGNSPLHF.

The sample holds a few counts of this clone. V usage is TRBV7-2 and J usage is TRBJ2-7; 11 bases are shared with TRBD2. Trimming cost V 4 bases and J 3 bases; bases outside gene matches: 5. Germline lookup yields CDR1 SGHTA and CDR2 FQGNSA. This CDR3 has 15 amino acids. This CDR3 is CASSSPTSGNYEQYF. The CDR3 nucleotides are TGTGCCAGCAGCTCGCCGACTAGCGGGAACTACGAGCAGTACTTC.

The gene calls are TRBV6-5 and TRBJ1-1; weak D call: TRBD1 (5 bases). This CDR3 is 12 amino acids long. Germline V lookup: CDR1 MNHEY, CDR2 SVGAGI. V dropped 6 bases and J dropped 3 bases, with 8 bases sitting between them. The CDR3, as DNA: TGTGCCAGCAGGACGGGGGACACTGAAGCTTTCTTT. Translated: CASRTGDTEAFF.

This chain links TRBV11-3 with TRBJ2-1; D perhaps matches TRBD1 (6 bases). CDR1 is SGHNT and CDR2 is YENEEA in the germline V gene. The CDR3 is 17 amino acids. Trimming shortened V by 1 base and J by 7 bases, and 20 bases separated the two germline ends. The CDR3 sequence: CASSLGMTGPRRNEQFF. CDR3 coding DNA: TGTGCCAGCAGCTTAGGGATGACAGGCCCACGAAGGAATGAGCAGTTCTTC.

The chain has TRBV30 and TRBJ2-1, with 7 bases identical to TRBD2. CDR1 is GTSNPN and CDR2 is SVGIG in the germline V gene (reference sequence). This CDR3 contains 14 residues. V lost 2 bases, J lost 4 bases, and 5 bases stayed unmatched. CDR3 nucleotide sequence: TGTGCCTGGAGTTTGGGGGGGTCATACAATGAGCAGTTCTTC. Translated: CAWSLGGSYNEQFF.

J is TRBJ2-1 and V is TRBV29-1; TRBD2 might be the D (5 bases). CDR3 size: 15 residues. V lost 1 base to trimming and J lost 6 bases, with 16 bases between them. Germline values: CDR1 SQVTM, CDR2 ANQGSEA. CDR3 sequence: CSVEVGPGSPNEQFF. CDR3 bases: TGCAGCGTTGAAGTAGGCCCTGGGAGCCCCAATGAGCAGTTCTTC.

The DNA for the CDR3 is TGCGCCAGCAGGCCCGGGACAGGGATCTCATGGGAGACCCAGTACTTC. This translates into CASRPGTGISWETQYF. This chain joins TRBV5-1 and TRBJ2-5, with 9 positions matching TRBD1. Per germline, CDR1 SGHRS and CDR2 YFSETQ. V gave up 5 bases and J gave up 5 bases; unmatched junction bases: 13. This CDR3 has 16 amino acids.

CDR3 region: CASSFSGNTEAFF. The CDR3 DNA follows: TGTGCCAGCAGCTTTTCCGGGAACACTGAAGCTTTCTTT. The V call is TRBV11-3, the J call TRBJ1-1, with D hard to call. Trimming removed 3 bases from V and 1 base from J, with 6 bases in between. The CDR3 extends over 13 amino acids. CDR1 and CDR2 from the germline V gene are SGHNT and YENEEA.

The rearrangement uses TRBV4-1 and TRBJ1-2; a possible D gene is TRBD1 (5 bases). V was shortened by 4 bases and J by 0 bases, with 12 bases between the two germline ends. The germline V gene encodes CDR1 MGHRA and CDR2 YSYEKL. The CDR3 covers 15 residues. The CDR3 spells CASSPLGGTNYGYTF. In DNA form, the CDR3 reads TGCGCCAGCAGCCCCCTGGGGGGTACTAACTATGGCTACACCTTC.

The chain has TRBV18 and TRBJ2-7; D is unclear. Deletions cut 0 bases from V and 3 bases from J, with 9 bases between. CDR1 KGHSH and CDR2 LQKENI come from the germline V gene. CDR3 length: 14 residues. CDR3 sequence: CASSPPVALYEQYF. CDR3 sequence (DNA): TGTGCCAGCTCACCACCGGTGGCCCTCTACGAGCAGTACTTC.